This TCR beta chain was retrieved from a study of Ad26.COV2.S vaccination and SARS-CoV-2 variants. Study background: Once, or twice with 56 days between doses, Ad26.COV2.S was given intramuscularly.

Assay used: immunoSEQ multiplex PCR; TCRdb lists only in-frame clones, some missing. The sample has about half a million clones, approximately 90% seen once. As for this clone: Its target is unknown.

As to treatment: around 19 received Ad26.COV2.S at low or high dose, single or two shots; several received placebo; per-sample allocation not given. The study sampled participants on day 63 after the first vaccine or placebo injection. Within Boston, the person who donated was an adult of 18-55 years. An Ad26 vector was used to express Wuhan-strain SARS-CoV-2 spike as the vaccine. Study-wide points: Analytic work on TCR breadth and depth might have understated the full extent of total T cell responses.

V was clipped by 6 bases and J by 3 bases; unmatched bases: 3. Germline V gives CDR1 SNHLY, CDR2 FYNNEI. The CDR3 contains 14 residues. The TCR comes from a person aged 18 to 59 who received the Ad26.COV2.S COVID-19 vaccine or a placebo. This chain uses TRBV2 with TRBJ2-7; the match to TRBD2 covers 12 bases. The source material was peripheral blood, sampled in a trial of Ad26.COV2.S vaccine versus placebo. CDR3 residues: CASRTGLAGYEQYF. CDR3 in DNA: TGTGCCAGCAGAACGGGACTAGCGGGCTACGAGCAGTACTTC.